These T cell receptor beta chains were read from a single sample in a study of identical twins. MiXCR, run by TCRdb on the 5' RACE reads, gives a single entry per CDR3 protein. The repertoire holds a few hundred thousand distinct CDR3 sequences, with more than 13% as singletons. These same records also appear under a second study, on yellow fever vaccine responses in identical twins.

The sequencing sample was made of CD4+ T cells sorted from blood. The receptors were sampled from a woman between 18 and 30 years old in good health. CDR3s include the opening cysteine and the closing phenylalanine or tryptophan. The order of the fields is clone size, V gene, D gene, J gene, CDR3 protein, CDR3 DNA. The D gene is left open where the match is weak. The size field is filled for only some rows; it gives once, few, many or a size class.

size: few; V: TRBV7-9; D: TRBD1; J: TRBJ2-7; CDR3: CASSLDRGRDEQYF; DNA: TGTGCCAGCAGCTTAGACAGGGGAAGGGATGAGCAGTACTTC
size: -; V: TRBV7-2; D: -; J: TRBJ1-1; CDR3: CASSLGTFMNTEAFF; DNA: TGTGCCAGCAGCTTAGGGACATTCATGAACACTGAAGCTTTCTTT
size: -; V: TRBV5-4; D: -; J: TRBJ1-4; CDR3: CASSSGLPTTNEKLFF; DNA: TGTGCCAGCAGCTCGGGACTGCCTACAACTAATGAAAAACTGTTTTTT
size: -; V: TRBV25-1; D: TRBD2; J: TRBJ2-3; CDR3: CASSAGLAATDTQYF; DNA: TGTGCCAGCAGTGCGGGACTAGCGGCGACAGATACGCAGTATTTT
size: -; V: TRBV20-1; D: TRBD1; J: TRBJ1-2; CDR3: CSAPGTDNYGYTF; DNA: TGCAGTGCCCCGGGGACAGACAACTATGGCTACACCTTC
size: few; V: TRBV28; D: -; J: TRBJ2-7; CDR3: CASRLTGTHGSNYEQYF; DNA: TGTGCCAGCAGATTAACCGGGACTCACGGGAGTAACTACGAGCAGTACTTC
size: many; V: TRBV5-1; D: -; J: TRBJ2-7; CDR3: CASRREKEPRGYEQYF; DNA: TGCGCCAGCAGACGCGAAAAGGAGCCACGGGGCTACGAGCAGTACTTC
size: many; V: TRBV7-9; D: -; J: TRBJ1-6; CDR3: CASSLADSPLHF; DNA: TGTGCCAGCAGCTTAGCGGATTCACCCCTCCACTTT
size: few; V: TRBV30; D: TRBD1; J: TRBJ2-4; CDR3: CAWNDRVSKNIQYF; DNA: TGTGCCTGGAATGACAGGGTATCCAAAAACATTCAGTACTTC
size: many; V: TRBV29-1; D: -; J: TRBJ2-5; CDR3: CSVVGLAETQYF; DNA: TGCAGCGTTGTGGGCCTGGCGGAGACCCAGTACTTC
size: -; V: TRBV2; D: -; J: TRBJ2-4; CDR3: CASRGWRGSDAKNIQYF; DNA: TGTGCCAGCAGAGGATGGAGGGGGAGCGACGCCAAAAACATTCAGTACTTC
size: many; V: TRBV27; D: -; J: TRBJ2-7; CDR3: CASSFGSGTYEQYF; DNA: TGTGCCAGCAGTTTTGGTAGTGGGACCTACGAGCAGTACTTC
size: many; V: TRBV4-2; D: TRBD1; J: TRBJ2-3; CDR3: CASSQDSVGQEYF; DNA: TGTGCCAGCAGCCAAGATTCAGTGGGACAGGAGTATTTT
size: few; V: TRBV12-3/TRBV12-4; D: -; J: TRBJ1-1; CDR3: CASSLRAPRGEAFF; DNA: TGTGCCAGCAGTTTACGCGCCCCGCGGGGTGAAGCTTTCTTT
size: once; V: TRBV5-4; D: -; J: TRBJ2-3; CDR3: CASRRGWFTDTQYF; DNA: TGTGCCAGCAGACGGGGGTGGTTCACAGATACGCAGTATTTT
size: -; V: TRBV20-1; D: -; J: TRBJ2-7; CDR3: CSAPGDRGEQYF; DNA: TGCAGTGCTCCCGGGGATCGGGGCGAGCAGTACTTC
size: -; V: TRBV10-1; D: TRBD2; J: TRBJ2-1; CDR3: CASSDSSGPSSYNEQFF; DNA: TGCGCCAGCAGTGATTCTAGCGGCCCCAGCTCCTACAATGAGCAGTTCTTC
size: -; V: TRBV19; D: TRBD2; J: TRBJ2-2; CDR3: CASSIVAGGPPGELFF; DNA: TGTGCCAGTAGTATAGTAGCGGGGGGCCCCCCCGGGGAGCTGTTTTTT
size: many; V: TRBV4-2; D: TRBD1; J: TRBJ1-6; CDR3: CASDGGQGARNSPLHF; DNA: TGTGCCAGCGACGGGGGACAGGGGGCGCGGAATTCACCCCTCCACTTT
size: few; V: TRBV5-5; D: -; J: TRBJ2-7; CDR3: CASSLPLRDYEQYF; DNA: TGTGCCAGCAGCTTGCCCTTAAGAGACTACGAGCAGTACTTC
size: -; V: TRBV11-3; D: -; J: TRBJ2-1; CDR3: CASSLTTGTLANEQFF; DNA: TGTGCCAGCAGCTTAACCACAGGGACTCTAGCGAATGAGCAGTTCTTC
size: few; V: TRBV5-1; D: TRBD2; J: TRBJ2-1; CDR3: CASRQGLAHNEQFF; DNA: TGCGCCAGCAGGCAGGGACTAGCCCACAATGAGCAGTTCTTC
size: few; V: TRBV5-1; D: -; J: TRBJ2-5; CDR3: CASSLEAAATQYF; DNA: TGCGCCAGCAGCTTGGAGGCCGCCGCGACCCAGTACTTC
size: -; V: TRBV7-2; D: -; J: TRBJ2-2; CDR3: CASSYKTAGDTGELFF; DNA: TGTGCCAGCAGCTACAAGACAGCAGGGGACACCGGGGAGCTGTTTTTT
size: -; V: TRBV7-9; D: TRBD2; J: TRBJ2-1; CDR3: CASSRLADNEQFF; DNA: TGTGCCAGCAGCCGACTAGCGGACAATGAGCAGTTCTTC
size: few; V: TRBV7-2; D: TRBD2; J: TRBJ2-5; CDR3: CASSVTSGTQYF; DNA: TGTGCCAGCAGCGTGACTAGCGGAACCCAGTACTTC
size: many; V: TRBV20-1; D: TRBD2; J: TRBJ2-5; CDR3: CSASPLAGGLGETQYF; DNA: TGCAGTGCTAGCCCACTAGCGGGGGGGCTCGGAGAGACCCAGTACTTC
size: few; V: TRBV6-1; D: -; J: TRBJ2-2; CDR3: CASRLRALPMNTGELFF; DNA: TGTGCCAGCAGACTAAGGGCGCTCCCTATGAACACCGGGGAGCTGTTTTTT
size: many; V: TRBV2; D: -; J: TRBJ2-1; CDR3: CASSDEARLGNEQFF; DNA: TGTGCCAGCAGCGACGAAGCTCGACTTGGGAATGAGCAGTTCTTC
size: few; V: TRBV20-1; D: -; J: TRBJ2-3; CDR3: CSALTAVADTQYF; DNA: TGCAGTGCTCTCACAGCGGTGGCAGATACGCAGTATTTT
size: few; V: TRBV6-2/TRBV6-3; D: -; J: TRBJ2-5; CDR3: CASSYRRGRETQYF; DNA: TGTGCCAGCAGTTACAGGCGGGGACGAGAGACCCAGTACTTC
size: -; V: TRBV7-7; D: TRBD2; J: TRBJ2-7; CDR3: CASSVLAGVGEQYF; DNA: TGTGCTAGCAGTGTCCTAGCGGGAGTCGGTGAGCAGTACTTC
size: -; V: TRBV3-1; D: TRBD2; J: TRBJ2-7; CDR3: CASSQESSGGSSYEQYF; DNA: TGTGCCAGCAGCCAAGAATCTAGCGGGGGAAGCTCCTACGAGCAGTACTTC
size: few; V: TRBV19; D: -; J: TRBJ1-3; CDR3: CASSPRTADGSGNTIYF; DNA: TGTGCCAGTAGTCCCAGGACAGCCGATGGGTCTGGAAACACCATATATTTT
size: few; V: TRBV12-3/TRBV12-4; D: TRBD1; J: TRBJ1-4; CDR3: CASSSGRQGVGEKLFF; DNA: TGTGCCAGCAGTTCCGGAAGACAGGGGGTAGGGGAAAAACTGTTTTTT
size: many; V: TRBV2; D: -; J: TRBJ2-5; CDR3: CASAPRATQYF; DNA: TGTGCCAGCGCACCCCGGGCGACCCAGTACTTC
size: -; V: TRBV6-1; D: TRBD2; J: TRBJ2-2; CDR3: CASRDGGSRTGELFF; DNA: TGTGCCAGCAGGGACGGCGGGAGTAGGACCGGGGAGCTGTTTTTT
size: -; V: TRBV7-2; D: -; J: TRBJ2-5; CDR3: CASSTPGHRLGEETQYF; DNA: TGTGCCAGCAGCACGCCGGGACACAGACTCGGTGAAGAGACCCAGTACTTC
size: -; V: TRBV19; D: -; J: TRBJ2-1; CDR3: CASSIEVLYNEQFF; DNA: TGTGCCAGTAGTATAGAAGTACTTTACAATGAGCAGTTCTTC
size: -; V: TRBV7-8; D: -; J: TRBJ2-1; CDR3: CASSLRGGEQFF; DNA: TGTGCCAGCAGCTTACGTGGGGGTGAGCAGTTCTTC
size: few; V: TRBV20-1; D: TRBD2; J: TRBJ2-7; CDR3: CSARAAGKRGSYEQYF; DNA: TGCAGTGCTAGGGCAGCGGGGAAGCGGGGCTCCTACGAGCAGTACTTC
size: -; V: TRBV7-9; D: -; J: TRBJ2-3; CDR3: CASSLAGGHTDTQYF; DNA: TGTGCCAGCAGCTTAGCGGGGGGTCACACAGATACGCAGTATTTT
size: -; V: TRBV4-2; D: TRBD1; J: TRBJ2-2; CDR3: CTSSQEARQGLGTGELFF; DNA: TGTACCAGCAGCCAAGAAGCCCGACAGGGGCTCGGCACCGGGGAGCTGTTTTTT
size: -; V: TRBV5-1; D: -; J: TRBJ2-7; CDR3: CASSLDNFPYEQYF; DNA: TGCGCCAGCAGCTTGGATAACTTCCCCTACGAGCAGTACTTC
size: -; V: TRBV7-2; D: TRBD1; J: TRBJ2-3; CDR3: CASSLDRGEYF; DNA: TGTGCCAGCAGCCTGGACAGGGGAGAATATTTT
size: few; V: TRBV6-2/TRBV6-3; D: TRBD2; J: TRBJ2-3; CDR3: CASRHGSGGTDTQYF; DNA: TGTGCCAGCAGGCATGGTAGCGGGGGCACAGATACGCAGTATTTT
size: few; V: TRBV9; D: -; J: TRBJ1-6; CDR3: CASSEYLAYRDSPLHF; DNA: TGTGCCAGCAGCGAATATTTAGCCTACAGAGATTCACCCCTCCACTTT
size: -; V: TRBV20-1; D: -; J: TRBJ2-2; CDR3: CSAKSRGSNTGELFF; DNA: TGCAGTGCCAAGTCTAGGGGTTCGAACACCGGGGAGCTGTTTTTT
size: many; V: TRBV20-1; D: -; J: TRBJ2-1; CDR3: CSASLGGTSNNEQFF; DNA: TGCAGTGCTAGTCTAGGAGGGACCTCCAACAATGAGCAGTTCTTC
size: -; V: TRBV12-3/TRBV12-4; D: TRBD2; J: TRBJ2-2; CDR3: CATRVRTSGTFTNTGELFF; DNA: TGTGCCACTAGGGTAAGGACTAGCGGGACCTTCACGAACACCGGGGAGCTGTTTTTT
size: many; V: TRBV7-9; D: TRBD1; J: TRBJ2-5; CDR3: CASSSGTGGPQETQYF; DNA: TGTGCCAGCAGCTCCGGGACAGGGGGCCCCCAAGAGACCCAGTACTTC
size: -; V: TRBV10-3; D: -; J: TRBJ1-1; CDR3: CAISDKREMNTEAFF; DNA: TGTGCCATCAGTGATAAGAGAGAGATGAACACTGAAGCTTTCTTT
size: -; V: TRBV11-3; D: TRBD1; J: TRBJ2-5; CDR3: CASSATRGQGQETQYF; DNA: TGTGCCAGCAGCGCGACGAGAGGACAGGGTCAAGAGACCCAGTACTTC